These 29 T cell receptor beta chains came from one sample sequenced in a study of molecular identifiers for immune sequencing clone quantification. Using its own MiXCR run on the PCR reads, TCRdb lists one record per CDR3 protein. The sample contains just over 95,000 distinct CDR3 sequences, approximately 25% of which appear only once. Sequenced input: naive CD8+ T cells from blood, with Jurkat cell RNA spiked in. Documented subset: FACS-sorted CD8+CD4-CCR7+CD45RA+ naive T cells. The receptor set was obtained from a human donor in good health. Some libraries in this study had Jurkat cell RNA spiked in.

This clonotype was detected a few times. The rearrangement joins TRBV12-3 or TRBV12-4 to TRBJ1-1, with TRBD1 matching over 8 bases. V lost 4 bases and J lost 0; bases outside the gene matches: 7. The CDR3 loop spans 16 amino acids. In nucleotides, the CDR3 is TGTGCCAGCAGTTCCTCGACAGGGGCTATGAACACTGAAGCTTTCTTT. Protein sequence: CASSSSTGAMNTEAFF.

This chain joins TRBV27 and TRBJ2-2; no firm D call. This CDR3 contains 13 residues. Germline lookup yields CDR1 MNHEY and CDR2 SMNVEV (reference sequence). The germline V and J ends were trimmed by 3 bases and 1 base, with 3 bases remaining between them. CDR3 in DNA: TGTGCCAGCAGTTTGAAGAACACCGGGGAGCTGTTTTTT. Translating gives CASSLKNTGELFF.

Points on this clonotype: With a much larger clone just one base away, this may be a read error. V usage is TRBV5-1 and J usage is TRBJ2-7, with D uncertain. Germline loops: CDR1 SGHRS, CDR2 YFSETQ. The CDR3 loop spans 12 amino acids. The V and J ends lost 7 bases and 6 bases respectively, with 14 bases between them. In nucleotides, the CDR3 is TGCGCCAGCGGGCCGGTAGGGATCGAGCAGTACTTC. It yields the protein CASGPVGIEQYF.

A remark on this clonotype: The junction departs from germline at one end; a sequencing error may be responsible. The rearrangement uses TRBV9 and TRBJ2-3; a weak D match, TRBD1 (6 bases). This CDR3 is built from 15 residues. Germline CDR1 SGDLS, CDR2 YYNGEE. For the CDR3, the DNA is TGTGCCAACAGCGCGACCGGGACAAGCACAGATACGCAGTATTTT. Translated: CANSATGTSTDTQYF.

The chain uses TRBV19 and TRBJ2-3; D call uncertain. The CDR3 is made up of 15 amino acids. V lost 3 bases, J lost 1 base, and 11 bases lay in between. Germline lookup yields CDR1 LNHDA and CDR2 SQIVND (reference sequence). DNA for the CDR3: TGTGCCAGTAGTATCGTGGCACACCGCACAGATACGCAGTATTTT. Amino acids: CASSIVAHRTDTQYF.

This clonotype has more than one count but fewer than ten. The chain is built from TRBV7-9 and TRBJ1-3, with D possibly TRBD1 on 6 matching bases. Trimming left V 5 bases short and J 0 bases short, with 14 bases between. CDR1 and CDR2 (germline): SEHNR, FQNEAQ (reference sequence). The CDR3 spans 16 residues. The CDR3 bases are TGTGCCAGCAGCGGTACGGGGGCCACCTCTGGAAACACCATATATTTT. This codes for CASSGTGATSGNTIYF.

A note on this clonotype: A single base separates this from a much larger clone, so it may be a read error. The chain combines TRBV28 with TRBJ2-1, with D maybe TRBD1 (5 bases). From germline, CDR1 is MDHEN and CDR2 SYDVKM. V was clipped by 6 bases and J by 8 bases, with 20 bases between them. The CDR3 runs 15 residues. The CDR3 nucleotides read TGTGCCAGCAGATTGAACGTCAGGGCCCACGATGAGCAGTTCTTC. Its protein is CASRLNVRAHDEQFF. Drawing the rest from reference TRBV28 and TRBJ2-1, the complete variable domain is DVKVTQSSRYLVKRTGEKVFLECVQDMDHENMFWYRQDPGLGLRLIYFSYDVKMKEKGDIPEGYSVSREKKERFSLILESASTNQTSMYLCASRLNVRAHDEQFFGPGTRLTVL.

This clonotype has only one observation. This rearrangement joins TRBV20-1 to TRBJ2-2, with TRBD1 as a possible D gene (5 bases). CDR1 is DFQATT and CDR2 is SNEGSKA in the germline V gene (reference sequence). This CDR3 is built from 14 residues. Trimming left V 1 base short and J 6 bases short, with 12 bases between. CDR3 loop: CSARVDSDPGELFF. The CDR3 DNA reads as TGCAGTGCTAGAGTTGACAGCGACCCCGGGGAGCTGTTTTTT.

There are many counts of this clonotype. This chain joins TRBV24-1 and TRBJ2-3; unclear D gene. V was pared by 1 base and J by 13 bases, with 8 bases between. The CDR3 has 11 residues. Germline V gives CDR1 KGHDR, CDR2 SFDVKD. The CDR3 DNA reads TGTGCCACCAGTGATTTCGGCCGGAAGTATTTT. This codes for CATSDFGRKYF.

The chain has TRBV6-2 or TRBV6-3 and TRBJ2-3, with 10 nucleotides matching TRBD1. J lost 2 bases, V lost 4 bases, and 3 bases had no gene match. The CDR3 runs 15 residues. CDR1 is MNHEY, CDR2 SVGEGT, per germline. This chain's CDR3 is CASSWDRGFTDTQYF. CDR3 in DNA: TGTGCCAGCAGTTGGGACAGGGGTTTCACAGATACGCAGTATTTT.

A note on this clonotype: The junction and the germline gene differ at one end; a read error may be behind it. The chain carries TRBV7-9 and TRBJ2-7; D unresolved. The V gene's germline CDR1 is SEHNR and CDR2 FQNEAQ (reference sequence). CDR3 length: 11 residues. CDR3 residues: CASSDLGEQCF. CDR3 nucleotides: TGTGCCAGCAGCGACCTGGGCGAGCAGTGCTTC.

This clonotype came up many times. The chain is built from TRBV19 and TRBJ2-2, with D uncertain. V lost 3 bases and J lost 6, with 5 bases in between. This CDR3 spans 12 amino acids. CDR1 and CDR2 (germline): LNHDA, SQIVND (reference sequence). As DNA, the CDR3 is TGTGCCAGTAGTATGTGGGCCGGGGAGCTGTTTTTT. Translating it yields CASSMWAGELFF.

The table lists this clonotype with a few counts. The rearrangement links TRBV7-8 to TRBJ2-7; D is possibly TRBD1 (6 bases). The V and J ends lost 3 bases and 4 bases respectively, with 22 bases between them. This CDR3 has 17 amino acids. CDR1 SGHVS and CDR2 FQNEAQ come from the germline V gene. CDR3 sequence reads: CASSFGSGTPPEYEQYF. In nucleotides, the CDR3 is TGTGCCAGCAGCTTCGGTAGTGGGACACCGCCTGAGTACGAGCAGTACTTC.

This clonotype occurred many times. The chain employs TRBV20-1 and TRBJ2-7, with D possibly being TRBD1 (7 bases). Germline V gives CDR1 DFQATT, CDR2 SNEGSKA (reference sequence). Trimming removed 1 base from V and 1 base from J, with 20 bases in between. The CDR3 is 17 amino acids. CDR3 DNA: TGCAGTGCTAGAGGCTCGGCGGGACAGTTAGGGTCCTACGAGCAGTACTTC. Its translation: CSARGSAGQLGSYEQYF.

This clonotype was counted at least ten times. The chain combines TRBV27 with TRBJ2-3; D call uncertain. This CDR3 comprises 14 residues. Trimming shortened V by 5 bases and J by 4 bases, and 13 bases separated the two germline ends. From germline, CDR1 is MNHEY and CDR2 SMNVEV (reference sequence). The CDR3 coding sequence is TGTGCCAGCAGTCTATTCCAGTCGCCAGATACGCAGTATTTT. It encodes CASSLFQSPDTQYF.

This clonotype was counted at least ten times. V usage is TRBV5-1 and J usage is TRBJ2-7, with TRBD2 matching 7 bases. This CDR3 contains 14 residues. The trim removed 5 bases at V and 2 bases at J, leaving 7 bases unmatched. Germline V lookup: CDR1 SGHRS, CDR2 YFSETQ. The CDR3 nucleotides read TGCGCCAGCAGTTTTTCTAGCGGAACCTACGAGCAGTACTTC. Encoded protein: CASSFSSGTYEQYF.

The CDR3 sequence is CASSGPSRGSGKETQYF. CDR3 nucleotide sequence: TGTGCCAGCAGCGGCCCTAGTCGCGGGAGTGGGAAAGAGACCCAGTACTTC. This chain uses TRBV11-1 with TRBJ2-5; 7 nucleotides line up with TRBD2. The CDR3 consists of 17 residues. The trim removed 5 bases at V and 3 bases at J, leaving 15 bases unmatched. Germline CDR1 reads SGHAT; CDR2 reads FQDESV (reference sequence).

The chain recombines TRBV20-1 with TRBJ2-7, with D possibly called TRBD1 or TRBD2 (5 bases each). Germline V gene sequence: CDR1 DFQATT, CDR2 SNEGSKA (reference sequence). Trimming took 3 bases from V and 1 from J, leaving 10 bases between them. This CDR3 comprises 13 residues. CDR3 sequence: CSASSRESYEQYF. CDR3 sequence (DNA): TGCAGTGCTAGTAGCAGGGAGTCCTACGAGCAGTACTTC.

The rearrangement links TRBV7-2 to TRBJ2-2; a weak D match, TRBD1 (5 bases). Germline assignment: CDR1 SGHTA and CDR2 FQGNSA. The CDR3 extends over 15 amino acids. Trimming stripped 6 bases from V and 0 bases from J, with 11 bases between. The CDR3, as DNA: TGTGCCAGCAGTCAGAGGACACCGAACACCGGGGAGCTGTTTTTT. Translated: CASSQRTPNTGELFF. The full variable domain, with the rest looked up from reference TRBV7-2 and TRBJ2-2, is GAGVSQSPSNKVTEKGKDVELRCDPISGHTALYWYRQSLGQGLEFLIYFQGNSAPDKSGLPSDRFSAERTGGSVSTLTIQRTQQEDSAVYLCASSQRTPNTGELFFGEGSRLTVL.

Ten or more counts support this clonotype. The chain links TRBV9 to TRBJ1-1, with D hard to call. Germline CDR1 reads SGDLS; CDR2 reads YYNGEE. Between the trimmed V and J ends, which lost 0 bases and 1 base, there was a span of 7 bases. This CDR3 has 14 amino acids. The CDR3 nucleotides read TGTGCCAGCAGCGTAGGAGGTCAGAACACTGAAGCTTTCTTT. Its translation is CASSVGGQNTEAFF. Full variable domain (rest looked up from reference TRBV9 and TRBJ1-1): DSGVTQTPKHLITATGQRVTLRCSPRSGDLSVYWYQQSLDQGLQFLIQYYNGEERAKGNILERFSAQQFPDLHSELNLSSLELGDSALYFCASSVGGQNTEAFFGQGTRLTVV.

This clonotype occurred a few times. Given a much more abundant clone one base away, this may be a read error. This chain joins TRBV7-9 and TRBJ2-5; D is unclear. The germline V gene has CDR1 SEHNR and CDR2 FQNEAQ (reference sequence). The CDR3 covers 12 residues. CDR3 region: CASSTTQGTQYF. The DNA of the CDR3 is TGTGCCAGCAGCACAACACAAGGGACCCAGTACTTC.

This clonotype was counted many times. The chain employs TRBV30 and TRBJ1-1; D not certain. V dropped 0 bases and J dropped 4 bases, with 9 bases sitting between them. The germline CDR1 and CDR2 sequences are GTSNPN and SVGIG (reference sequence). The CDR3 extends over 13 amino acids. CDR3 nucleotide sequence: TGTGCCTGGAGTGTAGCAAGAAGCACTGAAGCTTTCTTT. This translates into CAWSVARSTEAFF. Supplemented by reference TRBV30 and TRBJ1-1, the full variable domain reads SQTIHQWPATLVQPVGSPLSLECTVEGTSNPNLYWYRQAAGRGLQLLFYSVGIGQISSEVPQNLSASRPQDRQFILSSKKLLLSDSGFYLCAWSVARSTEAFFGQGTRLTVV.

Ten or more counts support this clonotype. The rearrangement links TRBV20-1 to TRBJ1-1, with 7 bases fitting TRBD1. The V and J ends lost 6 bases and 2 bases, in that order; junction bases with no gene match: 3. The CDR3 runs to 12 residues. Looked up from germline, CDR1 is DFQATT and CDR2 is SNEGSKA (reference sequence). The CDR3 loop reads CSARQGNTEAFF. CDR3 bases: TGCAGTGCCCGACAGGGAAACACTGAAGCTTTCTTT.

This clonotype has at least ten counts. This chain links TRBV12-3 or TRBV12-4 with TRBJ2-3; 9 bases fit TRBD2. V dropped 1 base and J dropped 2; count of bases not matched to a gene: 13. The CDR3 sequence is 19 residues long. The CDR3 DNA reads TGTGCCAGCAGTTTAGAGCTAGCGGGACCCCTGCACAACACAGATACGCAGTATTTT. Residues: CASSLELAGPLHNTDTQYF.

This clonotype was found many times. The chain joins TRBV12-3 or TRBV12-4 to TRBJ2-7; 12 bases align to TRBD2. This CDR3 has 14 amino acids. With 5 bases clipped from V and 2 bases from J, the junction kept 1 base outside the gene matches. The CDR3 coding sequence is TGTGCCAGCAGTACTAGCGGGGGGCCCTACGAGCAGTACTTC. Its protein product is CASSTSGGPYEQYF.

Turning to this clonotype: Since a much larger clone is just one base distant, this may be a read error. The chain employs TRBV15 and TRBJ1-1, with TRBD1 matching over 10 bases. From germline, CDR1 is LNHNV and CDR2 YYDKDF (reference sequence). The CDR3 extends over 14 amino acids. The chain's CDR3 is CATAGTGANTETFF. Written as DNA, the CDR3 is TGTGCCACCGCCGGGACAGGGGCGAACACTGAAACTTTCTTT.

Note on this clonotype: A much bigger clone sits one base away, suggesting this may be a read error. The chain carries TRBV4-1 and TRBJ2-3, with 11 bases fitting TRBD2. This CDR3 is built from 18 residues. CDR1 and CDR2 from the germline V gene are MGHRA and YSYEKL. The CDR3 nucleotides are TGCACCAGCAGCCAAGCAGGTGGACTAGCGGGTGCCGGTGATACGCAGTATTTT. This translates into CTSSQAGGLAGAGDTQYF.

This clonotype was counted many times. The rearrangement links TRBV7-6 to TRBJ2-2, with unresolved D. This CDR3 has 18 amino acids. The V gene's germline CDR1 is SGHVS and CDR2 FNYEAQ. The V end lost 4 bases, the J end lost 0 bases, and 18 bases lay between the germline ends. The CDR3 loop is CASSSRTRIGPNTGELFF. CDR3 DNA sequence: TGTGCCAGCAGCTCTAGGACCCGAATCGGGCCGAACACCGGGGAGCTGTTTTTT.

This clonotype has at least ten counts. The V and J genes are TRBV11-3 and TRBJ2-3; 11 bases are a match to TRBD2. The ends lost 1 base at V and 6 bases at J; junction bases unmatched: 3. Per germline, CDR1 SGHNT and CDR2 YENEEA. This CDR3 comprises 15 residues. Written as DNA, the CDR3 is TGTGCCAGCAGCTTAGCACTAGCGGGAGCGGATACGCAGTATTTT. Its protein is CASSLALAGADTQYF.